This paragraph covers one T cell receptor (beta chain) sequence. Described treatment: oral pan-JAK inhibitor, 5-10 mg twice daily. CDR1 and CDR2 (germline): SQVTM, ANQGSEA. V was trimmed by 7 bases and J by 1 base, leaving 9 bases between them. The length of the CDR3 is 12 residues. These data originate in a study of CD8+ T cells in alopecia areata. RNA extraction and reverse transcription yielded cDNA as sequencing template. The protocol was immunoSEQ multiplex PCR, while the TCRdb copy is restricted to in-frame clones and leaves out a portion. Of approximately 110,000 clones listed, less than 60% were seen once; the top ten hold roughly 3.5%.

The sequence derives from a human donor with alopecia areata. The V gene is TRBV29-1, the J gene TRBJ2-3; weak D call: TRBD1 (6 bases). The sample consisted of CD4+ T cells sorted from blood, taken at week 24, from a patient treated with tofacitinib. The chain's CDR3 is CSDRQGTDTQYF. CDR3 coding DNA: TGCAGCGACCGACAGGGCACAGATACGCAGTATTTT.